This T cell receptor (beta chain) derives from a study of T cell repertoires in cytomegalovirus infection. The wider study: CMV epitopes in the study were HLA-C-restricted (recently identified) and HLA-B-restricted (well studied). Carrying CMV and the relevant HLA type showed in public TCR beta signatures.

The germline V gene encodes CDR1 MDHEN and CDR2 SYDVKM. Trimming cost V 3 bases and J 9 bases; bases outside gene matches: 17. CDR3 length: 16 amino acids. TCRdb re-called the reads with MiXCR, one entry per CDR3 protein. The data hold about 46,000 distinct CDR3 sequences, with approximately 19% observed a single time. Overall study results and limits: Pooled public TCR beta family frequency picked out CMV carriers with the relevant HLA.

Of note for this clonotype: What it binds is not known.

The chain links TRBV28 to TRBJ2-7; 7 nucleotides line up with TRBD2. Sequences were derived from CD8+ T cells from cultured PBMCs, sampled from culture after CMV antigen stimulation. The TCR comes from a human donor in good health (CMV status not recorded). Some clones in this sample may be carry-over from other donors' samples. The CDR3 DNA follows: TGTGCCAGCAGTTTGTTGCTCGGGGGGACTGGTACGTTGCAGTACTTC. The encoded protein is CASSLLLGGTGTLQYF. Filled out from reference TRBV28 and TRBJ2-7, the complete variable domain reads DVKVTQSSRYLVKRTGEKVFLECVQDMDHENMFWYRQDPGLGLRLIYFSYDVKMKEKGDIPEGYSVSREKKERFSLILESASTNQTSMYLCASSLLLGGTGTLQYFGPGTRLTVT.